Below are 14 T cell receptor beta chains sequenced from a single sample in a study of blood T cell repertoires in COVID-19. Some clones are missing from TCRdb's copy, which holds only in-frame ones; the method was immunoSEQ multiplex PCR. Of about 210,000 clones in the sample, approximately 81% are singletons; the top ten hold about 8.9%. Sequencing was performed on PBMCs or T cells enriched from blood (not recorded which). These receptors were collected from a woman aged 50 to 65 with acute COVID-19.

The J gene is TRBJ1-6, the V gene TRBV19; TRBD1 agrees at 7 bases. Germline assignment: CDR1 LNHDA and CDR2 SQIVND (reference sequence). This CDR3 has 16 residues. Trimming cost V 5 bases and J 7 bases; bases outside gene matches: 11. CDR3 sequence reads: CASSRQGEWGNSPLHF. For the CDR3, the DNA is TGTGCCAGTAGTCGACAGGGTGAATGGGGCAATTCACCCCTCCACTTT. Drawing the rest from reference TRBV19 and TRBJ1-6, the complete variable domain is DGGITQSPKYLFRKEGQNVTLSCEQNLNHDAMYWYRQDPGQGLRLIYYSQIVNDFQKGDIAEGYSVSREKKESFPLTVTSAQKNPTAFYLCASSRQGEWGNSPLHFGNGTRLTVT.

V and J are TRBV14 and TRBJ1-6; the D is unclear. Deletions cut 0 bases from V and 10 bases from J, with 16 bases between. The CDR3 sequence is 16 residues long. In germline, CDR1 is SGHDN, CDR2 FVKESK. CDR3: CASSQDPPGMGSPLHF. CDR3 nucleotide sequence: TGTGCCAGCAGCCAAGATCCCCCGGGGATGGGATCACCCCTCCACTTT.

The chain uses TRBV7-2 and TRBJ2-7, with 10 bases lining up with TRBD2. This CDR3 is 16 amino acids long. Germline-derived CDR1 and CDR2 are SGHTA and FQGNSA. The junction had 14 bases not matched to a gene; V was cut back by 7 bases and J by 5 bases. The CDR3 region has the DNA TGTGCCAGCACCCCCCCGGCGGCTAGCGGGAGTGACGAGCAGTACTTC. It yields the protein CASTPPAASGSDEQYF.

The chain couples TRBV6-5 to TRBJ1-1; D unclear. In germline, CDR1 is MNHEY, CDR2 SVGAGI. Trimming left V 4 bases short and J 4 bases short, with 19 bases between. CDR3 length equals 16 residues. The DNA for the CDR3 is TGTGCCAGCAGTTCCCACGGTGTAGGGAGGGCCACTGAAGCTTTCTTT. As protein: CASSSHGVGRATEAFF.

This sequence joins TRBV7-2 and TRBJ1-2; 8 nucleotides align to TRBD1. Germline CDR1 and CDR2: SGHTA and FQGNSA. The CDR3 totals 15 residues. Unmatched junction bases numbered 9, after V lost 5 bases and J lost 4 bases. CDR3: CASSPSFGTGYGYTF. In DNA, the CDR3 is TGTGCCAGCAGCCCATCGTTCGGGACAGGCTATGGCTACACCTTC.

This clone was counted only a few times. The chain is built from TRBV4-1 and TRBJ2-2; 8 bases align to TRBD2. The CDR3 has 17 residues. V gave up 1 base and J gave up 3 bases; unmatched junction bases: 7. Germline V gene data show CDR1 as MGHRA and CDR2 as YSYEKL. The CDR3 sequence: CASSQVNMGLDTGELFF. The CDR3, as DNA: TGCGCCAGCAGCCAAGTTAACATGGGACTAGACACCGGGGAGCTGTTTTTT.

CDR3: CASSQLGAGVERQPQHF. CDR3 in DNA: TGCGCCAGCAGCCAATTGGGTGCGGGGGTGGAACGTCAGCCCCAGCATTTT. V usage is TRBV4-1 and J usage is TRBJ1-5; maybe TRBD1 (5 bases). V lost 2 bases and J 6 bases, leaving 20 bases between the germline ends. There are 17 residues in the CDR3. Germline CDR1 and CDR2: MGHRA and YSYEKL.

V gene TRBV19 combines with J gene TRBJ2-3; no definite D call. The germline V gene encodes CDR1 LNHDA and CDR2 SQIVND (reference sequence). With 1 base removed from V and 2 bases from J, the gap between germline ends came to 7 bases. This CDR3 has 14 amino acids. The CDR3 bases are TGTGCCAGTAGTATAGGCAGGATCACAGATACGCAGTATTTT. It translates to CASSIGRITDTQYF.

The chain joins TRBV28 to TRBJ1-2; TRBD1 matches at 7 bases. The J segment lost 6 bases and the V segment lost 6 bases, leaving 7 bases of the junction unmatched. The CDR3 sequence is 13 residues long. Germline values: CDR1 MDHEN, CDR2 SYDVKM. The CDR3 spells CASRTGNPDGYTF. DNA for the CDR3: TGTGCCAGCAGGACAGGGAATCCCGATGGCTACACCTTC.

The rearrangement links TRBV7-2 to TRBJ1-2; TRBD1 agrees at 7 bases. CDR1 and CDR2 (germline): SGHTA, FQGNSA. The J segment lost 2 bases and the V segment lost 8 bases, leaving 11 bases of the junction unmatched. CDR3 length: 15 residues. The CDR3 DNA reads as TGTGCCAGCTCACTCAGGGGGGTGATAAACTATGGCTACACCTTC. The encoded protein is CASSLRGVINYGYTF.

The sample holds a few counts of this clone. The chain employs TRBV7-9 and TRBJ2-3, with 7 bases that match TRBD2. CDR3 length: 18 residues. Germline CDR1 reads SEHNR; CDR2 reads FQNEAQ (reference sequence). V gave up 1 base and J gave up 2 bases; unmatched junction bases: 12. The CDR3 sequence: CASSLGGRGRWNTDTQYF. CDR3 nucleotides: TGTGCCAGCAGCTTAGGAGGGAGGGGACGATGGAACACAGATACGCAGTATTTT. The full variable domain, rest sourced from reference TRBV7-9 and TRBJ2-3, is DTGVSQNPRHKITKRGQNVTFRCDPISEHNRLYWYRQTLGQGPEFLTYFQNEAQLEKSRLLSDRFSAERPKGSFSTLEIQRTEQGDSAMYLCASSLGGRGRWNTDTQYFGPGTRLTVL.

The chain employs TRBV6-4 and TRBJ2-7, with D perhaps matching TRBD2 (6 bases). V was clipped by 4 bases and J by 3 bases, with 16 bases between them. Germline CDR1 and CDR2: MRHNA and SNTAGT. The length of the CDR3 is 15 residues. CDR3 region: CASSGGGEPLYEQYF. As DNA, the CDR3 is TGTGCCAGCAGTGGGGGCGGGGAGCCTCTCTACGAGCAGTACTTC.

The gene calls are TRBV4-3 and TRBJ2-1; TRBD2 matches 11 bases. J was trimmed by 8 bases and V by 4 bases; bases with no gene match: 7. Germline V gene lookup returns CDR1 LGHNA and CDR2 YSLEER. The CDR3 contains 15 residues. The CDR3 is CASSLGTSGFYEQFF. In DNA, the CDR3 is TGCGCCAGCAGCCTTGGGACTAGCGGATTTTATGAGCAGTTCTTC.

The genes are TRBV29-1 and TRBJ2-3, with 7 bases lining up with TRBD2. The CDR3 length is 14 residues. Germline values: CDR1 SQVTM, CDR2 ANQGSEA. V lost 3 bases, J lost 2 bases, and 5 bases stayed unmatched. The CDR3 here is CSVEEGRVTDTQYF. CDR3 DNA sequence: TGCAGCGTTGAGGAGGGGAGGGTCACAGATACGCAGTATTTT.